The rows below give T cell receptor beta chains drawn from one sample of a study of blood T cell repertoires in COVID-19. Profiled with immunoSEQ multiplex PCR; TCRdb holds only in-frame clones, not every one. In the table there are 85,000 to 100,000 clones, about nine tenths of which are singletons. Source material: peripheral blood. These receptors came from a man between 60 and 70 years old with acute or convalescent COVID-19. Both conserved end residues are part of each CDR3. A D gene is named only where the DNA matches it firmly. Size is stated for part of the rows, as once, few or many counts, or as a class when the clone is expanded.

clone_size d_call j_call v_call cdr3_aa cdr3_nt
NA TRBD1 TRBJ2-3 TRBV18 CASSPGGTGGTDTQYF TGTGCCAGCTCCCCAGGCGGGACAGGGGGCACAGATACGCAGTATTTT
NA TRBD1 TRBJ2-2 TRBV14 CASSRQGLKAGELFF TGTGCCAGCAGCCGACAGGGGCTTAAGGCCGGGGAGCTGTTTTTT
NA NA TRBJ1-1 TRBV7-9 CASSTPGRATEAFF TGTGCCAGCAGCACCCCGGGGAGGGCGACTGAAGCTTTCTTT
NA TRBD2 TRBJ2-2 TRBV19 CASRSTSGGPRGGELFF TGTGCCAGTAGGTCGACTAGCGGGGGGCCGCGAGGCGGGGAGCTGTTTTTT
NA NA TRBJ1-3 TRBV5-1 CASSLVGPSGNTIYF TGCGCCAGCAGCTTGGTCGGTCCCTCTGGAAACACCATATATTTT
NA NA TRBJ1-5 TRBV6-5 CASSSQALYSNQPQHF TGTGCCAGCAGTTCGCAGGCCCTTTATAGCAATCAGCCCCAGCATTTT
once NA TRBJ2-6 TRBV7-8 CASSSRGSSGANVLTF TGTGCCAGCAGCTCCCGGGGGTCTTCTGGGGCCAACGTCCTGACTTTC
NA TRBD2 TRBJ2-1 TRBV12-3/TRBV12-4 CASGLGRDEQFF TGTGCCAGCGGTCTGGGGAGGGATGAGCAGTTCTTC
NA NA TRBJ2-5 TRBV6-5 CASSTPGVQETQYF TGTGCCAGCAGTACCCCAGGGGTCCAAGAGACCCAGTACTTC
NA TRBD1 TRBJ1-1 TRBV5-1 CASSLVGQGPLNTEAFF TGCGCCAGCAGCTTGGTGGGACAGGGGCCGTTGAACACTGAAGCTTTCTTT
NA TRBD1 TRBJ2-7 TRBV7-9 CASNDRGQTYEQYF TGTGCCAGCAACGACAGGGGACAAACCTACGAGCAGTACTTC
NA TRBD1 TRBJ1-1 TRBV5-6 CASRDRGGTEAFF TGTGCCAGCCGCGACAGGGGCGGCACTGAAGCTTTCTTT
NA TRBD1 TRBJ2-1 TRBV15 CAIRDSPLPYNEQFF TGTGCCATCCGGGACAGCCCCCTACCATACAATGAGCAGTTCTTC
NA TRBD1 TRBJ1-2 TRBV5-5 CASSLAAGGNYGYTF TGTGCCAGCAGCTTGGCGGCAGGGGGTAACTATGGCTACACCTTC
NA TRBD1 TRBJ1-2 TRBV15 CATSRDGGRGSYGYTF TGTGCCACCAGCAGAGATGGTGGCAGGGGGTCCTATGGCTACACCTTC
once NA TRBJ1-2 TRBV21-1 CASERYTF TGTGCCAGCGAGCGCTACACCTTC
NA NA TRBJ1-3 TRBV30 CAWKQGAGNTIYF TGTGCCTGGAAACAGGGTGCTGGAAACACCATATATTTT
NA TRBD1 TRBJ1-2 TRBV2 CASSGDRGGYGYTF TGTGCCAGCAGTGGAGACAGGGGAGGCTATGGCTACACCTTC
once NA TRBJ2-3 TRBV29-1 CSVDRRTASTDTQYF TGCAGCGTTGACCGTAGGACTGCTAGCACAGATACGCAGTATTTT
NA TRBD1 TRBJ1-2 TRBV3-1/TRBV3-2 CASSQGGQVGYTF TGTGCCAGCAGCCAAGGGGGACAGGTTGGCTACACCTTC
NA NA TRBJ2-3 TRBV12-3/TRBV12-4 CASSSLTDTQYF TGTGCCAGCAGTTCTCTTACAGATACGCAGTATTTT
NA NA TRBJ1-2 TRBV12-3/TRBV12-4 CASSLGTVYGYTF TGTGCCAGCAGTTTAGGGACAGTCTATGGCTACACCTTC
NA NA TRBJ1-1 TRBV6-5 CASTLNTEAFF TGTGCCAGCACTTTAAACACTGAAGCTTTCTTT
NA TRBD1 TRBJ1-3 TRBV11-2 CASSSDRGFENTIYF TGTGCCAGCAGCTCGGACAGGGGATTCGAAAACACCATATATTTT
NA NA TRBJ2-3 TRBV5-1 CASSLTGLGAQYF TGCGCCAGCAGCCTAACAGGTCTTGGGGCGCAGTATTTT
NA TRBD1 TRBJ1-1 TRBV19 CASTTSGTANTEAFF TGTGCCAGTACCACCTCCGGGACAGCGAACACTGAAGCTTTCTTT
NA NA TRBJ2-2 TRBV28 CASSAPPGELFF TGTGCCAGCAGTGCGCCGCCGGGGGAGCTGTTTTTT
NA NA TRBJ1-3 TRBV7-8 CASSLKFAGTGSGNTIYF TGTGCCAGCAGCTTAAAGTTTGCGGGGACGGGTTCCGGAAACACCATATATTTT
NA NA TRBJ1-1 TRBV5-4 CASTPGGGRTEAFF TGTGCCAGCACCCCCGGGGGGGGAAGGACTGAAGCTTTCTTT
NA TRBD1 TRBJ1-2 TRBV5-1 CASSLEGQGYGYTF TGCGCCAGCAGCCTCGAGGGACAGGGCTATGGCTACACCTTC
NA NA TRBJ1-1 TRBV28 CASSSLPIEAFF TGTGCCAGCAGTTCCCTACCCATTGAAGCTTTCTTT
NA NA TRBJ2-1 TRBV10-1 CASSSPGQGSSYNEQFF TGCGCCAGCAGTTCCCCTGGGCAGGGCAGCTCCTACAATGAGCAGTTCTTC
NA TRBD1 TRBJ1-1 TRBV7-9 CASSRTGPTEAFF TGTGCCAGCAGCAGGACAGGGCCAACTGAAGCTTTCTTT
NA TRBD1 TRBJ1-4 TRBV6-5 CASSTGQQNEKLFF TGTGCCAGCAGCACGGGACAGCAGAATGAAAAACTGTTTTTT
NA NA TRBJ1-1 TRBV15 CATSRPGRNTEAFF TGTGCCACCAGCAGACCGGGGAGGAACACTGAAGCTTTCTTT
NA NA TRBJ1-2 TRBV29-1 CSVRPGTSATYGYTF TGCAGCGTACGCCCTGGGACTAGCGCCACCTATGGCTACACCTTC
NA TRBD1 TRBJ2-7 TRBV2 CASTWRTGSVEQYF TGTGCCAGCACCTGGAGGACAGGGTCGGTCGAGCAGTACTTC
NA NA TRBJ2-3 TRBV12-3/TRBV12-4 CASSPSTDTQYF TGTGCCAGCAGTCCCTCCACAGATACGCAGTATTTT
NA NA TRBJ1-4 TRBV5-1 CASSLGLATNEKLFF TGCGCCAGCAGCTTAGGACTTGCAACTAATGAAAAACTGTTTTTT
NA NA TRBJ1-1 TRBV6-1 CASSEAGQSMNTEAFF TGTGCCAGCAGTGAAGCTGGACAGTCCATGAACACTGAAGCTTTCTTT
NA NA TRBJ1-5 TRBV21-1 CASSKGKGEQPQHF TGTGCCAGCAGCAAAGGAAAGGGAGAACAGCCCCAGCATTTT
NA NA TRBJ2-4 TRBV4-1 CASSLKMAADGLAKNIQYF TGCGCCAGCAGCCTAAAGATGGCGGCCGACGGACTAGCCAAAAACATTCAGTACTTC
NA NA TRBJ1-2 TRBV5-5 CASSSGLFTNYGYTF TGTGCCAGCAGCTCCGGTCTTTTCACTAACTATGGCTACACCTTC
NA NA TRBJ2-1 TRBV18 CASSLSREIGEQFF TGTGCCAGCTCACTGAGCCGGGAAATCGGTGAGCAGTTCTTC
NA NA TRBJ1-2 TRBV6-1 CASSEARMGKGDGYTF TGTGCCAGCAGTGAAGCGAGGATGGGTAAGGGGGATGGCTACACCTTC
NA NA TRBJ1-1 TRBV12-3/TRBV12-4 CASSLEREAFF TGTGCCAGCAGTTTGGAGCGGGAAGCTTTCTTT
NA NA TRBJ1-2 TRBV28 CASSRPAGGYTF TGTGCCAGCAGTCGACCAGCGGGAGGCTACACCTTC
NA NA TRBJ1-5 TRBV7-2 CASRQLQGSQPQHF TGTGCCAGCAGACAATTACAGGGAAGTCAGCCCCAGCATTTT
NA TRBD1 TRBJ1-2 TRBV6-5 CASTKGQGDTYGYTF TGTGCCAGCACCAAGGGGCAGGGGGATACCTATGGCTACACCTTC